This T cell receptor beta chain was documented in a study of cytomegalovirus exposure and HLA in healthy donors. PCR used 60 Vbeta primers and 13 Jbeta primers. This table comes from immunoSEQ multiplex PCR, and its TCRdb copy is limited to in-frame clones, with some not included. Found here are about 180,000 clones, about three quarters of them singletons; the top ten hold 1.5% to 2%. V shed 5 bases and J shed 4 bases, with 15 bases lying between them. Looked up from germline, CDR1 is SGHRS and CDR2 is YFSETQ. CDR3 size: 14 residues. Study-level findings and limits: 87-base-pair reads could not separate some V segments, including TRBV6-2 and TRBV6-3. The classifier reportedly diagnosed cytomegalovirus status with high specificity and sensitivity. Cytomegalovirus-associated TCR beta chains were listed, numbering 150 to 200.

This clone was seen only once. Its antigen is as yet unknown. The chain joins TRBV5-1 to TRBJ2-5; a possible D gene is TRBD2 (6 bases). The TCR sequence derives from a man in his late teens or twenties in good health and CMV-seronegative. The specimen sequenced was PBMCs. This chain's CDR3 is CASRPAGEVETQYF. DNA for the CDR3: TGCGCCAGCAGGCCAGCGGGTGAGGTAGAGACCCAGTACTTC.